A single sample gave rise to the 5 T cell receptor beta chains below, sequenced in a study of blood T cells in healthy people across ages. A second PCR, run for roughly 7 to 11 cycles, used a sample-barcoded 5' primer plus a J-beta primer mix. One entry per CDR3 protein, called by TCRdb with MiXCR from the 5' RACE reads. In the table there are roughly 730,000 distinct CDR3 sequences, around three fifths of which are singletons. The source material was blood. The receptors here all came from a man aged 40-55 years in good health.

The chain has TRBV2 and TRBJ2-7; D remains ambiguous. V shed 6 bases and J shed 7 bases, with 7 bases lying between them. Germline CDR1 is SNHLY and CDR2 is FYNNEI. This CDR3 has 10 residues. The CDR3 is CASSVNEQYF. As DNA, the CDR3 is TGTGCCAGCAGCGTCAATGAGCAGTACTTC.

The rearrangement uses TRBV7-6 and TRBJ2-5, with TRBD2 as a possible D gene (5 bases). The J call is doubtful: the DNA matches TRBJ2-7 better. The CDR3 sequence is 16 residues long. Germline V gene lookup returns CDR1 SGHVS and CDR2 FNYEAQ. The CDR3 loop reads CASSPHQDSLTYEQYF. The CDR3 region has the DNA TGTGCCAGCAGCCCCCATCAGGACTCCCTCACCTACGAGCAGTACTTC.

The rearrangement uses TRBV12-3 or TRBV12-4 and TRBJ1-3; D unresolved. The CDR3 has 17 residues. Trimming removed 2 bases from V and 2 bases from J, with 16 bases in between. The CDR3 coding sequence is TGTGCCAGCAGTTTATCCCCGGGCAGCAGCCCTGGAAACACCATATATTTT. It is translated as CASSLSPGSSPGNTIYF.

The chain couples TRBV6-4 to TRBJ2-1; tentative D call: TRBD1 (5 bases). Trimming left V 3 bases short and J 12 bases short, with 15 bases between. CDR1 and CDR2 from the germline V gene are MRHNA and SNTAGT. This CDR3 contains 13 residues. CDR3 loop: CASSESQGWTQFF. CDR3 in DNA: TGTGCCAGCAGTGAATCCCAGGGCTGGACGCAGTTCTTC.

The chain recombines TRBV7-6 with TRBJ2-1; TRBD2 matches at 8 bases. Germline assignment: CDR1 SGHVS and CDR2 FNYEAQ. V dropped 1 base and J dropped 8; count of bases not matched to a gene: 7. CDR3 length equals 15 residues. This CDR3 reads CASSLDAGGMDEQFF. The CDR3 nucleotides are TGTGCCAGCAGCTTAGATGCGGGGGGAATGGATGAGCAGTTCTTC. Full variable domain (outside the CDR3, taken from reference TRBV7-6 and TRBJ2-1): GAGVSQSPRYKVTKRGQDVALRCDPISGHVSLYWYRQALGQGPEFLTYFNYEAQQDKSGLPNDRFSAERPEGSISTLTIQRTEQRDSAMYRCASSLDAGGMDEQFFGPGTRLTVL.